This record looks at one TCR beta chain sequence and its context. Its antigen is unidentified. The record originates from a study of CXCR3-negative and CXCR3-positive naive CD8 T cells. General study points: Naive subsets had comparable surface CD5, so TRB CDR3 properties gauged TCR strength.

This CDR3 has 15 residues. Germline CDR1 SGHRS, CDR2 YFSETQ. The TRB cDNA libraries were prepared by 5' RACE with UMI labels. Using the 5' RACE reads, TCRdb records one entry per CDR3 protein without DNA. The data include about 41,000 distinct CDR3 sequences; the top ten clones carry 1.5% to 2%. All CD8+ T cell subsets were sorted in triplicate at 300,000 to 350,000 cells each. Phenotypically, naive CD8+ T cells corresponded to CD45RO-CCR7+CD27+CD95-. The sequence was obtained from a human donor in good health. Some clones in this sample may be carry-over from other donors' samples. This chain uses TRBV5-1 with TRBJ1-5; with no DNA, the TCRdb D assignment of TRBD1 cannot be verified. The sample comprised naive CXCR3- CD8+ T cells from blood. The subset is: CD45RO-CCR7+CD27+CD95- naive CD8+ T cells lacking CXCR3 (TNR3-). This CDR3 is CASSVIPGGYQLQHF.